This T cell receptor (beta chain) was identified in a study of shared clonotypes between healthy human individuals. Sequencing used immunoSEQ multiplex PCR; TCRdb keeps in-frame clones, though not all of them. Of 2 million to 3 million clones listed, over 85% are singletons. The CDR3 covers 13 residues. The gene calls are TRBV21-1 and TRBJ2-7; the D call in the table, TRBD1, was not verified against the DNA. TRBV21-1 is tagged as a pseudogene. This TCR was sampled from a man aged 18 to 30 in good health. Some clones in this sample may be carry-over from other donors' samples. The sequencing input was naive CD4+ T cells from PBMCs. Subset denoted: CD45RA+ positively selected. In DNA, the CDR3 is TGTGCCAGCAGCACCCGGACAGGGAACGAGCAGTACTTC. The encoded protein is CASSTRTGNEQYF.